The subject of this entry is one T cell receptor beta chain. TCRdb's table, derived via immunoSEQ multiplex PCR, lists solely in-frame clones and lacks some. The data hold tens of thousands of clones, with roughly 93% observed a single time. This CDR3 region has 15 residues. Per germline, CDR1 SGDLS and CDR2 YYNGEE. J was trimmed by 8 bases and V by 0 bases; bases with no gene match: 7. This entry is derived from a study of T cell changes during pregnancy in multiple sclerosis. V is TRBV9 and J is TRBJ1-4; the match to TRBD1 covers 7 bases. The input for sequencing was peripheral blood, taken in the third trimester of pregnancy. This clonotype originated in a female donor in good health, enrolled as a control in a pregnancy study. The CDR3 protein is CASSVDQGVGEKLFF. The CDR3, as DNA: TGTGCCAGCAGCGTAGACCAGGGGGTTGGAGAAAAACTGTTTTTT. Using reference TRBV9 and TRBJ1-4 for the parts outside the CDR3, the full variable domain is DSGVTQTPKHLITATGQRVTLRCSPRSGDLSVYWYQQSLDQGLQFLIQYYNGEERAKGNILERFSAQQFPDLHSELNLSSLELGDSALYFCASSVDQGVGEKLFFGSGTQLSVL.